This T cell receptor (beta chain) was captured by sequencing in a study of shared clonotypes between healthy human individuals (dated by TCRdb to the early 2020s). Study-level background: A few men and two women, aged 18 to 49 years, made up the cohort. Per donor, three plates each were used for CD4 naive and CD4 memory, two for CD8 naive, and one for CD8 memory. The study deeply sequenced blood TCR repertoires of five healthy adults to estimate repertoire size and the extent of clonotype sharing between individuals. Libraries were prepared and TCR repertoires were sequenced by different laboratories using diverse techniques, in order to increase sequencing depth and limit assay-specific biases. Per donor, leukapheresis produced somewhere between about 0.9 and 9.5 billion PBMCs.

The CDR3 holds 15 amino acids from the cysteine to the phenylalanine. The entry retains the CDR3 DNA only, 45 bases that are in frame from base 1. The germline V gene provides CDR1 MDHEN and CDR2 SYDVKM. V is trimmed back by 6 bases and J by 3 bases, and the junction contains 8 bases that no gene match accounts for. TCR CDR3 regions were amplified from genomic DNA by multiplex PCR using the deep immunoSEQ assay. Genomic DNA extracted from each cell subset was distributed evenly over all wells of several immunoSEQ 96-well plates, and each plate served as one replicate. For sorted subsets, roughly 200 ng of genomic DNA, equivalent to 30,000 or so T cell genomes, went into each replicate PCR. The purified libraries were quantified using a Qubit 3.0 fluorometer, sized with a Bioanalyzer 2100, and then quantified again using the KAPA Library Quantification kit. Each immunoSEQ 96-well plate was sequenced on its own single-read 150-cycle Illumina NextSeq 550 flow cell. As for how the authors treated the data: Because the immunoSEQ output included only junctional sequences and no quality scores, the filtering could not be the same as the filtering used for full-length reads. Sequences were annotated with PyIR, a Python wrapper for IgBLAST v1.9, and V/J genes and CDR3 were assigned using IMGT germline references. Reads were filtered out if the reads had weak V/J assignments (E-value above 1e-6), no CDR3, stop codons, out-of-frame junctions, or ambiguous translated residues. V3J clonotypes were defined by identical inferred V gene, J gene, and CDR3 amino acid sequence. Percentage overlap between repertoires was calculated by dividing the number of shared unique clonotypes by the size of the smaller repertoire. RTK rarefaction, the Chao1 estimator, and Recon v2.1 estimates of unobserved clonotypes were used to assess repertoire richness. Generation probabilities for all TCRbeta clonotypes obtained by the gDNA method from four donors were computed using OLGA. TCRdb took this table from immuneACCESS and kept in-frame rearrangements with V and J called. Such tables lack part of the clones; where checked against another copy, unresolved V genes explain under half of the gap, and the rest is unexplained. The V and J calls and clone size come from that table; D and trimming were worked out from the DNA. The sample contains some 87,000 clones, 68% of them found a single time. The ten largest clones take up roughly 52% of the sample.

Results the study describes overall, beyond this receptor: Compared with non-shared clonotypes, clonotypes shared by all four sorted-subset donors had higher generation probabilities. Sampling was restricted to blood, and TCR repertoires in tissues likely differ from the TCR repertoires found in blood. Pairwise subsampling led to the expectation that sequencing depth would affect the degree of clonotype sharing among donors. Even with the large sequencing depth, rarefaction of the sorted-subset datasets indicated that sequencing was incomplete. Estimated clonotype richness was generally larger for naive than for memory subsets. When several donors were compared, the shared fraction of clonotypes was about 5.5% for naive CD4, approximately 3.3% for naive CD8, more than 2% for memory CD4, and 0.4% for memory CD8. The small number of donors limited the genetic and exposure-history diversity represented.

The donors were healthy, HIV-negative adults who had no recently reported acute infections or vaccinations. Every donor was a Caucasian adult living in Nashville, Tennessee, USA. The CD8 memory samples were a combination of magnetically selected CD45RO+ cells and CCR7-negative CD45RA+ effector memory (TemRA) cells. After blood collection by leukapheresis, PBMCs were isolated using Ficoll-Histopaque density gradient centrifugation and then cryopreserved in the vapor phase of liquid nitrogen. Analytical flow cytometry was used to check the purity and quantity of every magnetically sorted T cell population. Each sorted fraction had its genomic DNA isolated and then quantified by UV absorbance on a Nanodrop 2000c. Concerning this clone itself: No antigen is known for it. No much larger clone exists at a distance of one base, and base qualities are not known.

The sample consisted of memory CD8+ T cells sorted from blood. What this sample's cell subset or site label stands for: CD45RO+ cells pooled with CCR7-negative TemRA cells. Recombination joined TRBV28 with TRBJ2-7, and 10 bases in between align with TRBD2. The source is a man aged 30 to 45 in good health. The CDR3 reads CASRGLGLADYEQYF. The nucleotide sequence is TGTGCCAGCAGGGGATTAGGACTAGCGGACTACGAGCAGTACTTC.